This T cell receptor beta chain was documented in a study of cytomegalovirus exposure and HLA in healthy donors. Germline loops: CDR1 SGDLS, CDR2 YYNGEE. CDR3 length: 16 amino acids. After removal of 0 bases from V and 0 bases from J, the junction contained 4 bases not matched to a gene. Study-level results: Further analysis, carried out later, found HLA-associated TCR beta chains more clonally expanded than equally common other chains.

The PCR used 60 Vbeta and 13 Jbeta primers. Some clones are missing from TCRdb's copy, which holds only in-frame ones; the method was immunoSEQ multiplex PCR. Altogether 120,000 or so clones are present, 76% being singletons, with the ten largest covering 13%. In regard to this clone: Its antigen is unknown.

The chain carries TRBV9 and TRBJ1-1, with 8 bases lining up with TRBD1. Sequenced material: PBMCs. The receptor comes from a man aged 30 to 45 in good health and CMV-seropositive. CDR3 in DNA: TGTGCCAGCAGCGTAGTTCCAGGGGGCTTGAACACTGAAGCTTTCTTT. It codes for CASSVVPGGLNTEAFF.